Detailed here is one T cell receptor (beta chain). Antigen specificity is unknown. Expressed TCRB transcripts got sequenced, as all isolated RNA was reverse transcribed. The table came from immunoSEQ multiplex PCR; TCRdb's copy has only in-frame clones and leaves some out. The top ten clones hold about 0.024% of a sample with fewer than 250,000 clones, 13% to 15% of them seen once. These data come from a study of beta chain features in type 1 diabetes. Whole-study findings and limits: Sampled from patients, naive, central memory and Treg TCRB repertoires appeared more similar than those sampled from healthy donors.

V was cut by 2 bases and J by 4 bases, with 8 bases left in between. CDR3 length: 12 residues. Germline CDR1 and CDR2: SQVTM and ANQGSEA. J is TRBJ1-1 and V is TRBV29-1; no clear D gene. The sample was naive CD4+ T cells from blood. The source of this sequence is a woman aged 40-49 years in good health. CDR3 nucleotide sequence: TGCAGCGTTGAAACCGGGATCACTGAAGCTTTCTTT. It specifies CSVETGITEAFF.